A single sample gave rise to the 26 T cell receptor beta chains below, sequenced in a study of cytomegalovirus exposure and HLA in healthy donors. Produced via immunoSEQ multiplex PCR; TCRdb's table is partial and in-frame only. Among 100,000 or so clones listed, approximately 95% were seen once. The source material was PBMCs. These receptors originate from a woman aged 18-30 years in good health and CMV-seronegative.

V usage is TRBV13 and J usage is TRBJ2-1; TRBD2 matches 11 bases. In germline, CDR1 is PRHDT, CDR2 FYEKMQ (reference sequence). Trimming removed 4 bases from V and 7 bases from J; junction bases left unmatched: 15. The CDR3 is 18 residues long. In DNA, the CDR3 is TGTGCCAGCAGCTCGCCCTACGGAACTAGCGGGAGAGGTAATGAGCAGTTCTTC. It yields the protein CASSSPYGTSGRGNEQFF.

The chain recombines TRBV12-2 with TRBJ1-1; the table assigns TRBD1, which was not confirmed against the DNA. TRBV12-2 is a documented pseudogene. The CDR3 is 19 residues long. CDR3 sequence: CASRSGQGEHLFMNTEAFF. Written as DNA, the CDR3 is TGTGCAAGTCGCTCCGGACAGGGCGAACATCTTTTCATGAACACTGAAGCTTTCTTT.

The rearrangement uses TRBV7-9 and TRBJ2-5, with D possibly being TRBD1 (5 bases). V was clipped by 10 bases and J by 5 bases, with 14 bases between them. Germline V gene lookup returns CDR1 SEHNR and CDR2 FQNEAQ (reference sequence). The CDR3 is made up of 12 amino acids. DNA of the CDR3: TGTGCCAAGGGGCAGGGCGGCGAGACCCAGTACTTC. As protein: CAKGQGGETQYF. The variable domain in full, completed from reference TRBV7-9 and TRBJ2-5, reads DTGVSQNPRHKITKRGQNVTFRCDPISEHNRLYWYRQTLGQGPEFLTYFQNEAQLEKSRLLSDRFSAERPKGSFSTLEIQRTEQGDSAMYLCAKGQGGETQYFGPGTRLLVL.

V gene TRBV5-1 combines with J gene TRBJ2-1; 9 nucleotides line up with TRBD2. The CDR3 covers 15 residues. Trimming took 5 bases from V and 6 from J; bases not matched to a gene: 9. The germline gives CDR1 SGHRS, CDR2 YFSETQ. CDR3 region: CASSFSGRSGNEQFF. The CDR3 DNA sequence: TGCGCCAGCAGTTTTAGCGGGAGATCTGGCAATGAGCAGTTCTTC.

The V call is TRBV6-6, the J call TRBJ2-7; D is unresolved. The CDR3 contains 12 residues. V shed 6 bases and J shed 5 bases, with 11 bases lying between them. From germline, CDR1 is MNHNY and CDR2 SVGAGI (reference sequence). Here the CDR3 DNA reads TGTGCCAGCAGCCCAACCAGCGACGAGCAGTACTTC. Translated, it gives CASSPTSDEQYF.

The chain couples TRBV4-2 to TRBJ1-6, with D possibly TRBD1 on 6 matching bases. Germline V CDR1 and CDR2: LGHNA, YNFKEQ. The CDR3 consists of 15 residues. Trimming left V 0 bases short and J 8 bases short, with 11 bases between. The CDR3 loop reads CASSQDAGVDSPLHF. CDR3 coding DNA: TGTGCCAGCAGCCAAGATGCAGGGGTGGATTCACCCCTCCACTTT.

The chain employs TRBV6-1 and TRBJ2-7; 8 nucleotides line up with TRBD1. Germline V lookup: CDR1 MNHNS, CDR2 SASEGT. Trimming cost V 2 bases and J 2 bases; bases outside gene matches: 8. The CDR3 has 16 residues. CDR3 loop: CASSEPWQGAPYEQYF. DNA of the CDR3: TGTGCCAGCAGTGAACCCTGGCAGGGGGCCCCCTACGAGCAGTACTTC.

J is TRBJ2-2 and V is TRBV7-8; TRBD2 matches at 12 bases. The CDR3 length is 16 residues. Trimming at V came to 5 bases and at J to 12 bases, leaving 13 bases not matched to a gene. From germline, CDR1 is SGHVS and CDR2 FQNEAQ. The CDR3 nucleotides are TGTGCCAGCAGCCCAGGGACTAGCGGGTCAAGGTCGAAGCTGTTTTTT. As protein: CASSPGTSGSRSKLFF.

This chain links TRBV11-3 with TRBJ2-2; the D gene is possibly TRBD2 (6 bases). Germline V gives CDR1 SGHNT, CDR2 YENEEA. The CDR3 is made up of 15 amino acids. The V gene lost 4 bases and the J gene lost 5 bases, with 14 bases spanning the gap. The CDR3 protein is CASSYPAGGTGELFF. Here the CDR3 DNA reads TGTGCCAGCAGCTACCCGGCCGGGGGAACCGGGGAGCTGTTTTTT.

The chain uses TRBV9 and TRBJ2-5; D is possibly TRBD2 (7 bases). V lost 0 bases and J 5 bases, leaving 14 bases between the germline ends. Germline CDR1 SGDLS, CDR2 YYNGEE. This CDR3 region has 15 residues. CDR3 sequence reads: CASSVAGGSGETQYF. DNA for the CDR3: TGTGCCAGCAGCGTAGCGGGGGGCTCGGGGGAGACCCAGTACTTC.

The V and J genes are TRBV15 and TRBJ2-7; D remains ambiguous. Trimming left V 1 base short and J 3 bases short, with 7 bases between. CDR1 LNHNV and CDR2 YYDKDF come from the germline V gene (reference sequence). CDR3 size: 13 residues. The CDR3 sequence is CATSRVGSYEQYF. The CDR3 nucleotides read TGTGCCACCAGCAGAGTGGGCAGCTACGAGCAGTACTTC. Full variable domain (outside the CDR3, taken from reference TRBV15 and TRBJ2-7): DAMVIQNPRYQVTQFGKPVTLSCSQTLNHNVMYWYQQKSSQAPKLLFHYYDKDFNNEADTPDNFQSRRPNTSFCFLDIRSPGLGDTAMYLCATSRVGSYEQYFGPGTRLTVT.

The chain joins TRBV9 to TRBJ2-5, with TRBD2 matching 8 bases. Matching the DNA end better, TRBJ2-7 makes the J call doubtful. The CDR3 contains 14 residues. The germline CDR1 and CDR2 sequences are SGDLS and YYNGEE. Written as DNA, the CDR3 is TGTGCCAGCAGCGTAGAAGGGACTAGCTACGAGCAGTACTTC. This gives the protein CASSVEGTSYEQYF.

The chain employs TRBV9 and TRBJ2-1; 10 bases are a match to TRBD2. This CDR3 has 16 residues. Germline CDR1 and CDR2: SGDLS and YYNGEE. J lost 8 bases, V lost 1 base, and 9 bases had no gene match. This chain's CDR3 is CASSVYQRGGRDEQFF. CDR3 bases: TGTGCCAGCAGCGTATACCAGCGGGGGGGCCGGGATGAGCAGTTCTTC.

J is TRBJ2-1 and V is TRBV29-1, with 9 bases aligning to TRBD1. Germline CDR1 reads SQVTM; CDR2 reads ANQGSEA. This CDR3 is built from 12 residues. V was pared by 4 bases and J by 6 bases, with 1 base of the junction left unmatched. DNA for the CDR3: TGCAGCGTTGGGACAGGGGTCAATGAGCAGTTCTTC. Its protein product is CSVGTGVNEQFF.

The table lists this clone with a count of one. The V gene is TRBV6-5, the J gene TRBJ2-2, with unresolved D. The CDR3 is made up of 14 amino acids. Trimming stripped 2 bases from V and 6 bases from J, with 10 bases between. Germline V CDR1 and CDR2: MNHEY, SVGAGI. CDR3 bases: TGTGCCAGCAGTTACGGGCATTCGTCCGGGGAGCTGTTTTTT. As protein: CASSYGHSSGELFF.

The genes are TRBV9 and TRBJ2-1; 10 positions match TRBD1. CDR1 is SGDLS, CDR2 YYNGEE, per germline. The CDR3 totals 15 residues. With 0 bases clipped from V and 3 bases from J, the junction kept 0 bases outside the gene matches. The CDR3 DNA follows: TGTGCCAGCAGCGTAGGGACAGGGGGCTACAATGAGCAGTTCTTC. Translated, it gives CASSVGTGGYNEQFF.

The rearrangement links TRBV28 to TRBJ2-2, with 7 bases lining up with TRBD1. The CDR3 sequence is 16 residues long. The V segment lost 3 bases and the J segment 2 bases; nucleotides outside the gene matches: 6. Germline CDR1 and CDR2: MDHEN and SYDVKM. The CDR3 DNA sequence: TGTGCCAGCAGTTTTCCCGGGACAGAAAACACCGGGGAGCTGTTTTTT. It translates to CASSFPGTENTGELFF.

This chain connects TRBV6-1 to TRBJ1-5; 8 bases map to TRBD1. Germline trimming cut 9 bases from V and 4 bases from J; bases unmatched to any gene: 8. The CDR3 totals 14 residues. Germline-derived CDR1 and CDR2 are MNHNS and SASEGT. CDR3: CASAPGQENQPQHF. CDR3 nucleotide sequence: TGTGCCAGTGCCCCGGGACAGGAGAATCAGCCCCAGCATTTT.

This chain links TRBV19 with TRBJ1-4, with D unclear. This CDR3 has 19 residues. Germline assignment: CDR1 LNHDA and CDR2 SQIVND (reference sequence). Trimming stripped 8 bases from V and 0 bases from J, with 25 bases between. The CDR3 DNA is TGTGCCAGTCTCAAATCACGGGGAGGCCAGATTGCAACTAATGAAAAACTGTTTTTT. It is translated as CASLKSRGGQIATNEKLFF.

The chain employs TRBV25-1 and TRBJ1-2; 7 positions match TRBD1. This CDR3 has 13 amino acids. The J segment lost 8 bases and the V segment lost 8 bases, leaving 11 bases of the junction unmatched. Germline-derived CDR1 and CDR2 are MGHDK and SYGVNS. CDR3 amino acids: CASDSGTARGYTF. The CDR3 DNA is TGTGCCAGCGACTCCGGGACAGCAAGGGGCTACACCTTC.

This chain connects TRBV10-3 to TRBJ2-1, with a possible D match to TRBD2 (7 bases). CDR3 size: 14 residues. In germline, CDR1 is ENHRY, CDR2 SYGVKD. The ends were cut back, 0 bases at V and 9 bases at J, with 12 bases in the middle. This CDR3 is CAISESGGPGEQFF. The CDR3 nucleotides read TGTGCCATCAGTGAGTCGGGGGGGCCCGGTGAGCAGTTCTTC.

The chain uses TRBV5-4 and TRBJ2-7; 7 positions match TRBD1. This CDR3 spans 16 amino acids. The V gene's germline CDR1 is SGHNT and CDR2 YYREEE (reference sequence). V was clipped by 4 bases and J by 4 bases; unmatched bases: 14. CDR3 nucleotides: TGTGCCAGCAGCCCCGGTGGGCGGCAGGGGGTGTACGAGCAGTACTTC. It yields the protein CASSPGGRQGVYEQYF. Using reference TRBV5-4 and TRBJ2-7 for the parts outside the CDR3, the full variable domain is ETGVTQSPTHLIKTRGQQVTLRCSSQSGHNTVSWYQQALGQGPQFIFQYYREEENGRGNFPPRFSGLQFPNYSSELNVNALELDDSALYLCASSPGGRQGVYEQYFGPGTRLTVT.

This sequence joins TRBV6-4 and TRBJ2-1, with a weak D call TRBD1 (6 bases). V lost 6 bases, J lost 7 bases, and 16 bases lay in between. The germline gives CDR1 MRHNA, CDR2 SNTAGT. This CDR3 has 14 residues. The CDR3: CASSEGWGLNEQFF. The CDR3 bases are TGTGCCAGCAGCGAGGGATGGGGGCTGAATGAGCAGTTCTTC.

The chain uses TRBV5-1 and TRBJ2-1; 9 bases are a match to TRBD2. The V and J ends lost 5 bases and 7 bases, in that order; junction bases with no gene match: 7. Germline lookup yields CDR1 SGHRS and CDR2 YFSETQ. The CDR3 length is 14 residues. CDR3 sequence reads: CASSVAGVKNEQFF. CDR3 bases: TGCGCCAGCAGTGTAGCGGGAGTTAAAAATGAGCAGTTCTTC.

As to this clone: The junction departs from the called germline gene at one end, perhaps through a read error. This chain joins TRBV7-7 and TRBJ2-3; TRBD1 might be the D (6 bases). The CDR3 is 13 amino acids. Germline CDR1 and CDR2: SSHAT and FNYEAQ (reference sequence). The CDR3: CASSLGQSDTQYF. The CDR3, as DNA: TGTGCTAGCAGCTTAGGACAGTCAGATACGCAGTATTTT.

For the CDR3, the DNA is TGTGCCAGCAGCGGGCCCGGGACAGGGGCTCCTCCCGACTATGGCTACACCTTC. It is translated as CASSGPGTGAPPDYGYTF. The chain has TRBV9 and TRBJ1-2, with TRBD1 matching 10 bases. CDR3 length equals 18 residues. The ends lost 3 bases at V and 3 bases at J; junction bases unmatched: 14. In germline, CDR1 is SGDLS, CDR2 YYNGEE.